Listed here are 30 T cell receptor beta chains from one sample, sequenced in a study of T cell changes during pregnancy in multiple sclerosis. TCRdb's table, derived via immunoSEQ multiplex PCR, lists solely in-frame clones and lacks some. The sample consists of approximately 34,000 clones, around 90% of them appearing once. The sequencing used CD4+ T cells from peripheral blood mononuclear cells, collected after pregnancy. These TCRs come from a female donor with multiple sclerosis, enrolled in a pregnancy study.

The chain couples TRBV5-8 to TRBJ1-1; 8 nucleotides line up with TRBD1. Germline V gives CDR1 SGHTS, CDR2 YDEGEE. The junction had 8 bases not matched to a gene; V was cut back by 0 bases and J by 10 bases. There are 14 residues in the CDR3. The CDR3 is CASSLAHGQGSAFF. The CDR3 bases are TGTGCCAGCAGCTTGGCCCACGGACAGGGCTCAGCTTTCTTT.

CDR3: CAFVSFGYTF. CDR3 in DNA: TGTGCCTTCGTTTCGTTTGGCTACACCTTC. V is TRBV30 and J is TRBJ1-2; D is ambiguous. V was shortened by 7 bases and J by 7 bases, with 10 bases between the two germline ends. The germline gives CDR1 GTSNPN, CDR2 SVGIG (reference sequence). CDR3 length equals 10 residues.

The chain links TRBV5-5 to TRBJ1-6, with 9 bases matching TRBD1. Germline CDR1 SGHKS, CDR2 YYEKEE (reference sequence). CDR3 length equals 15 residues. With V trimmed by 4 bases and J by 8 bases, 7 bases remained unmatched. CDR3: CASSTYRGQDSPLHF. In DNA form, the CDR3 reads TGTGCCAGCAGCACATACAGGGGGCAGGATTCACCCCTCCACTTT.

The genes are TRBV9 and TRBJ2-7, with D possibly being TRBD1 (5 bases). Germline V gives CDR1 SGDLS, CDR2 YYNGEE. The CDR3 runs 16 residues. The ends were cut back, 0 bases at V and 3 bases at J, with 16 bases in the middle. CDR3 bases: TGTGCCAGCAGCGTAGGGCCCGAACAGGTTTTCTACGAGCAGTACTTC. Translation gives CASSVGPEQVFYEQYF. The full variable domain, its missing parts supplied by reference TRBV9 and TRBJ2-7, is DSGVTQTPKHLITATGQRVTLRCSPRSGDLSVYWYQQSLDQGLQFLIQYYNGEERAKGNILERFSAQQFPDLHSELNLSSLELGDSALYFCASSVGPEQVFYEQYFGPGTRLTVT.

The gene calls are TRBV30 and TRBJ1-4; a possible D gene is TRBD1 (5 bases). Germline V gene lookup returns CDR1 GTSNPN and CDR2 SVGIG (reference sequence). V gave up 3 bases and J gave up 7 bases, with 15 bases separating them. The CDR3 totals 14 residues. CDR3 region: CAWSKGQGIEKLFF. DNA of the CDR3: TGTGCCTGGAGCAAGGGGCAGGGTATTGAAAAACTGTTTTTT.

The chain recombines TRBV30 with TRBJ1-1; 12 bases map to TRBD1. Per the germline V gene, CDR1 is GTSNPN and CDR2 is SVGIG (reference sequence). The CDR3 sequence is 18 residues long. The V gene end was trimmed by 8 bases and the J gene end by 0 bases; junction bases not matched to a gene: 16. CDR3 loop: CARLGQGAFLPMNTEAFF. The CDR3 nucleotides read TGTGCCCGCCTGGGACAGGGGGCCTTCCTACCTATGAACACTGAAGCTTTCTTT.

The chain carries TRBV19 and TRBJ2-6, with 11 bases aligning to TRBD1. CDR1 is LNHDA, CDR2 SQIVND, per germline (reference sequence). CDR3 length: 18 residues. The junction had 8 bases not matched to a gene; V was cut back by 3 bases and J by 4 bases. CDR3 DNA sequence: TGTGCCAGTAGTATCTGGACAGGGGGCCGATCCGGGGCCAACGTCCTGACTTTC. Translation gives CASSIWTGGRSGANVLTF.

The chain uses TRBV10-3 and TRBJ2-7; no reliable D call. V lost 8 bases and J 2 bases, leaving 16 bases between the germline ends. Germline loops: CDR1 ENHRY, CDR2 SYGVKD. The CDR3 is 14 residues long. CDR3 loop: CAISRTLLAYEQYF. CDR3 DNA sequence: TGTGCCATCTCTAGAACGCTTTTGGCCTACGAGCAGTACTTC.

V is TRBV5-1 and J is TRBJ1-6; 9 positions agree with TRBD1. The germline gives CDR1 SGHRS, CDR2 YFSETQ. The CDR3 sequence is 14 residues long. Unmatched junction bases numbered 10, after V lost 4 bases and J lost 14 bases. The CDR3 region has the DNA TGCGCCAGCAGCCCCGGACAGGGGCCCTTATCCCTCCACTTT. This codes for CASSPGQGPLSLHF.

The J gene is TRBJ2-5, the V gene TRBV9; 8 bases line up with TRBD1. This CDR3 has 14 residues. Germline CDR1 and CDR2: SGDLS and YYNGEE. With V trimmed by 4 bases and J by 7 bases, 9 bases remained unmatched. The CDR3 protein is CASSPQGQGGTQYF. The CDR3 nucleotides read TGTGCCAGCAGCCCCCAAGGACAGGGTGGGACCCAGTACTTC. Variable domain in full (rest from reference TRBV9 and TRBJ2-5): DSGVTQTPKHLITATGQRVTLRCSPRSGDLSVYWYQQSLDQGLQFLIQYYNGEERAKGNILERFSAQQFPDLHSELNLSSLELGDSALYFCASSPQGQGGTQYFGPGTRLLVL.

The genes are TRBV19 and TRBJ2-6, with TRBD1 identical over 9 bases. The CDR3 runs 17 residues. After removal of 5 bases from V and 0 bases from J, the junction contained 5 bases not matched to a gene. Germline V gene data show CDR1 as LNHDA and CDR2 as SQIVND (reference sequence). The CDR3 sequence: CASSGDRVGSGANVLTF. CDR3 nucleotide sequence: TGTGCCAGTAGTGGGGACAGGGTCGGCTCTGGGGCCAACGTCCTGACTTTC.

The chain uses TRBV28 and TRBJ1-2; 8 bases line up with TRBD1. CDR1 and CDR2 from the germline V gene are MDHEN and SYDVKM. This CDR3 comprises 14 residues. Trimming cost V 6 bases and J 6 bases; bases outside gene matches: 9. The CDR3 is CASSPGGTLHGYTF. The CDR3, as DNA: TGTGCCAGCAGCCCAGGGGGCACGCTCCATGGCTACACCTTC.

The rearrangement links TRBV28 to TRBJ2-7; 8 bases are a match to TRBD1. CDR1 MDHEN and CDR2 SYDVKM come from the germline V gene. This CDR3 spans 17 amino acids. Losses at the gene ends were 4 bases for V and 9 bases for J; bases not matched to a gene: 20. In DNA form, the CDR3 reads TGTGCCAGCAGTTCCTTTGACGCCCGGGACAGGAGCCATGGGCAGTACTTC. It encodes CASSSFDARDRSHGQYF.

The gene calls are TRBV5-3 and TRBJ2-7, with D possibly matching TRBD2 (6 bases). TRBV5-3 is an ORF, with its function uncertain. Trimming cost V 2 bases and J 4 bases, with 22 bases left between them. CDR3 size: 17 residues. DNA for the CDR3: TGTGCCAGAAGCTTTTCCGGGACTCACTTGGGCCGTTACGAGCAGTACTTC. As protein: CARSFSGTHLGRYEQYF.

The V call is TRBV15, the J call TRBJ2-3; no clear D gene. The V and J ends lost 0 bases and 0 bases respectively, with 10 bases between them. CDR3 size: 16 residues. Germline CDR1 LNHNV, CDR2 YYDKDF (reference sequence). CDR3 sequence: CATSRDVAASTDTQYF. The CDR3 nucleotides are TGTGCCACCAGCAGAGATGTGGCGGCTAGCACAGATACGCAGTATTTT.

This chain uses TRBV18 with TRBJ2-5, with D unresolved. The V gene lost 4 bases and the J gene lost 5 bases, with 5 bases spanning the gap. The germline CDR1 and CDR2 sequences are KGHSH and LQKENI. The CDR3 is made up of 11 amino acids. Here the CDR3 reads CASSHQETQYF. CDR3 DNA sequence: TGTGCCAGCTCACATCAGGAGACCCAGTACTTC.

This clone has a handful of counts. J is TRBJ2-4 and V is TRBV7-2, with D perhaps matching TRBD2 (5 bases). Germline values: CDR1 SGHTA, CDR2 FQGNSA. This CDR3 contains 14 residues. Trimming removed 5 bases at V and 10 bases at J, with 18 bases between. The CDR3 DNA sequence: TGTGCCAGCAGCCCCCGGACTGCGATAAGGATTCAGTACTTC. Translation: CASSPRTAIRIQYF. The whole variable domain, remainder taken from reference TRBV7-2 and TRBJ2-4, is GAGVSQSPSNKVTEKGKDVELRCDPISGHTALYWYRQSLGQGLEFLIYFQGNSAPDKSGLPSDRFSAERTGGSVSTLTIQRTQQEDSAVYLCASSPRTAIRIQYFGAGTRLSVL.

The chain recombines TRBV2 with TRBJ2-7; weak D call: TRBD1 (6 bases). Germline values: CDR1 SNHLY, CDR2 FYNNEI. CDR3 length: 14 residues. Trimming shortened V by 2 bases and J by 2 bases, and 10 bases separated the two germline ends. For the CDR3, the DNA is TGTGCCAGCAGTGAAAGGACAGCTACCTACGAGCAGTACTTC. This sequence encodes CASSERTATYEQYF.

The CDR3, as DNA: TGTGCCAGCAGCTCCCTTAGGCGGGGGGGCAGTAACACCGGGGAGCTGTTTTTT. Its translation is CASSSLRRGGSNTGELFF. The V and J genes are TRBV7-2 and TRBJ2-2, with TRBD2 matching over 9 bases. There are 18 residues in the CDR3. In germline, CDR1 is SGHTA, CDR2 FQGNSA. V dropped 4 bases and J dropped 2; count of bases not matched to a gene: 11.

A few counts support this clone. This sequence joins TRBV5-4 and TRBJ2-1, with 8 positions matching TRBD2. The CDR3 has 13 amino acids. The germline V gene has CDR1 SGHNT and CDR2 YYREEE (reference sequence). Trimming removed 6 bases from V and 8 bases from J; junction bases left unmatched: 7. The CDR3 bases are TGTGCCAGCAACGCCGGGACTAGTGATGAGCAGTTCTTC. This encodes CASNAGTSDEQFF.

The chain carries TRBV6-1 and TRBJ2-1; D might be TRBD2 (5 bases). Trimming cost V 8 bases and J 2 bases, with 16 bases left between them. The CDR3 loop spans 15 amino acids. Germline values: CDR1 MNHNS, CDR2 SASEGT. The CDR3 region is CASGGQVVTYNEQFF. The CDR3 nucleotides read TGTGCCAGCGGCGGGCAGGTGGTAACCTACAATGAGCAGTTCTTC.

The genes are TRBV7-9 and TRBJ2-1; the D is unclear. The CDR3 consists of 12 residues. V was clipped by 4 bases and J by 9 bases, with 10 bases between them. Germline values: CDR1 SEHNR, CDR2 FQNEAQ (reference sequence). CDR3 bases: TGTGCCAGCAGCTCCCTTCCGAGTGAGCAGTTCTTC. This gives the protein CASSSLPSEQFF. Based on the CDR3 plus reference TRBV7-9 and TRBJ2-1, the full variable domain is DTGVSQNPRHKITKRGQNVTFRCDPISEHNRLYWYRQTLGQGPEFLTYFQNEAQLEKSRLLSDRFSAERPKGSFSTLEIQRTEQGDSAMYLCASSSLPSEQFFGPGTRLTVL.

CDR3 in amino acids: CASRRETGHHYGYTF. CDR3 DNA sequence: TGTGCCAGCAGGAGGGAGACAGGGCACCACTATGGCTACACCTTC. The rearrangement uses TRBV2 and TRBJ1-2, with TRBD1 matching 7 bases. There are 15 residues in the CDR3. V lost 6 bases and J lost 3; bases outside the gene matches: 10. CDR1 and CDR2 (germline): SNHLY, FYNNEI.

This clone has just one count. The chain couples TRBV7-2 to TRBJ1-1; D unclear. The CDR3 runs to 14 residues. With 5 bases removed from V and 1 base from J, the gap between germline ends came to 11 bases. Germline-derived CDR1 and CDR2 are SGHTA and FQGNSA. For the CDR3, the DNA is TGTGCCAGCAGCCAGCGGGCGGAGAACACTGAAGCTTTCTTT. It is translated as CASSQRAENTEAFF. Filled out from reference TRBV7-2 and TRBJ1-1, the complete variable domain reads GAGVSQSPSNKVTEKGKDVELRCDPISGHTALYWYRQSLGQGLEFLIYFQGNSAPDKSGLPSDRFSAERTGGSVSTLTIQRTQQEDSAVYLCASSQRAENTEAFFGQGTRLTVV.

The chain combines TRBV15 with TRBJ1-4; possible D gene TRBD1, 6 bases. The ends were cut back, 8 bases at V and 7 bases at J, with 14 bases in the middle. Looked up from germline, CDR1 is LNHNV and CDR2 is YYDKDF (reference sequence). This CDR3 has 13 amino acids. The CDR3 loop reads CATEGGASEKLFF. CDR3 sequence (DNA): TGTGCCACCGAGGGGGGGGCGTCTGAAAAACTGTTTTTT. Full variable domain (missing parts from reference TRBV15 and TRBJ1-4): DAMVIQNPRYQVTQFGKPVTLSCSQTLNHNVMYWYQQKSSQAPKLLFHYYDKDFNNEADTPDNFQSRRPNTSFCFLDIRSPGLGDTAMYLCATEGGASEKLFFGSGTQLSVL.

The chain is built from TRBV19 and TRBJ2-5; D might be TRBD1 (5 bases). This CDR3 contains 15 residues. CDR1 is LNHDA, CDR2 SQIVND, per germline (reference sequence). Trimming took 4 bases from V and 3 from J, leaving 15 bases between them. CDR3 amino acids: CASSRGFRVEETQYF. The CDR3 DNA reads TGTGCCAGTAGTAGGGGCTTCCGGGTCGAAGAGACCCAGTACTTC.

J is TRBJ1-2 and V is TRBV19, with 11 positions matching TRBD1. The CDR3 length is 19 residues. Looked up from germline, CDR1 is LNHDA and CDR2 is SQIVND (reference sequence). V was clipped by 3 bases and J by 0 bases; unmatched bases: 12. CDR3 loop: CASSILRTGGSLPNYGYTF. The DNA of the CDR3 is TGTGCCAGTAGTATTTTAAGGACAGGGGGCTCTCTCCCTAACTATGGCTACACCTTC.

In its sample, this clone was seen a few times. The chain carries TRBV2 and TRBJ1-2, with 7 positions matching TRBD1. The junction had 6 bases not matched to a gene; V was cut back by 7 bases and J by 7 bases. CDR1 SNHLY and CDR2 FYNNEI come from the germline V gene. This CDR3 is built from 12 residues. DNA of the CDR3: TGTGCCAGCAAGCAGACAGGGTTTGGCTACACCTTC. It specifies CASKQTGFGYTF. Filled out from reference TRBV2 and TRBJ1-2, the complete variable domain reads EPEVTQTPSHQVTQMGQEVILRCVPISNHLYFYWYRQILGQKVEFLVSFYNNEISEKSEIFDDQFSVERPDGSNFTLKIRSTKLEDSAMYFCASKQTGFGYTFGSGTRLTVV.

V usage is TRBV7-2 and J usage is TRBJ2-3, with D possibly being TRBD1 (6 bases). The CDR3 runs 16 residues. Germline V gene data show CDR1 as SGHTA and CDR2 as FQGNSA. V was cut by 1 base and J by 1 base, with 12 bases left in between. CDR3 loop: CASSLGVGGGTDTQYF. The DNA for the CDR3 is TGTGCCAGCAGCTTAGGCGTTGGGGGCGGCACAGATACGCAGTATTTT. Looking up the rest from reference TRBV7-2 and TRBJ2-3 gives the full variable domain: GAGVSQSPSNKVTEKGKDVELRCDPISGHTALYWYRQSLGQGLEFLIYFQGNSAPDKSGLPSDRFSAERTGGSVSTLTIQRTQQEDSAVYLCASSLGVGGGTDTQYFGPGTRLTVL.

The gene calls are TRBV25-1 and TRBJ2-1, with D maybe TRBD1 (6 bases). Germline CDR1 is MGHDK and CDR2 is SYGVNS. V lost 2 bases and J lost 6, with 11 bases in between. This CDR3 has 14 residues. This CDR3 reads CASSEPHRANEQFF. CDR3 in DNA: TGTGCCAGCAGTGAACCTCACAGGGCCAATGAGCAGTTCTTC.